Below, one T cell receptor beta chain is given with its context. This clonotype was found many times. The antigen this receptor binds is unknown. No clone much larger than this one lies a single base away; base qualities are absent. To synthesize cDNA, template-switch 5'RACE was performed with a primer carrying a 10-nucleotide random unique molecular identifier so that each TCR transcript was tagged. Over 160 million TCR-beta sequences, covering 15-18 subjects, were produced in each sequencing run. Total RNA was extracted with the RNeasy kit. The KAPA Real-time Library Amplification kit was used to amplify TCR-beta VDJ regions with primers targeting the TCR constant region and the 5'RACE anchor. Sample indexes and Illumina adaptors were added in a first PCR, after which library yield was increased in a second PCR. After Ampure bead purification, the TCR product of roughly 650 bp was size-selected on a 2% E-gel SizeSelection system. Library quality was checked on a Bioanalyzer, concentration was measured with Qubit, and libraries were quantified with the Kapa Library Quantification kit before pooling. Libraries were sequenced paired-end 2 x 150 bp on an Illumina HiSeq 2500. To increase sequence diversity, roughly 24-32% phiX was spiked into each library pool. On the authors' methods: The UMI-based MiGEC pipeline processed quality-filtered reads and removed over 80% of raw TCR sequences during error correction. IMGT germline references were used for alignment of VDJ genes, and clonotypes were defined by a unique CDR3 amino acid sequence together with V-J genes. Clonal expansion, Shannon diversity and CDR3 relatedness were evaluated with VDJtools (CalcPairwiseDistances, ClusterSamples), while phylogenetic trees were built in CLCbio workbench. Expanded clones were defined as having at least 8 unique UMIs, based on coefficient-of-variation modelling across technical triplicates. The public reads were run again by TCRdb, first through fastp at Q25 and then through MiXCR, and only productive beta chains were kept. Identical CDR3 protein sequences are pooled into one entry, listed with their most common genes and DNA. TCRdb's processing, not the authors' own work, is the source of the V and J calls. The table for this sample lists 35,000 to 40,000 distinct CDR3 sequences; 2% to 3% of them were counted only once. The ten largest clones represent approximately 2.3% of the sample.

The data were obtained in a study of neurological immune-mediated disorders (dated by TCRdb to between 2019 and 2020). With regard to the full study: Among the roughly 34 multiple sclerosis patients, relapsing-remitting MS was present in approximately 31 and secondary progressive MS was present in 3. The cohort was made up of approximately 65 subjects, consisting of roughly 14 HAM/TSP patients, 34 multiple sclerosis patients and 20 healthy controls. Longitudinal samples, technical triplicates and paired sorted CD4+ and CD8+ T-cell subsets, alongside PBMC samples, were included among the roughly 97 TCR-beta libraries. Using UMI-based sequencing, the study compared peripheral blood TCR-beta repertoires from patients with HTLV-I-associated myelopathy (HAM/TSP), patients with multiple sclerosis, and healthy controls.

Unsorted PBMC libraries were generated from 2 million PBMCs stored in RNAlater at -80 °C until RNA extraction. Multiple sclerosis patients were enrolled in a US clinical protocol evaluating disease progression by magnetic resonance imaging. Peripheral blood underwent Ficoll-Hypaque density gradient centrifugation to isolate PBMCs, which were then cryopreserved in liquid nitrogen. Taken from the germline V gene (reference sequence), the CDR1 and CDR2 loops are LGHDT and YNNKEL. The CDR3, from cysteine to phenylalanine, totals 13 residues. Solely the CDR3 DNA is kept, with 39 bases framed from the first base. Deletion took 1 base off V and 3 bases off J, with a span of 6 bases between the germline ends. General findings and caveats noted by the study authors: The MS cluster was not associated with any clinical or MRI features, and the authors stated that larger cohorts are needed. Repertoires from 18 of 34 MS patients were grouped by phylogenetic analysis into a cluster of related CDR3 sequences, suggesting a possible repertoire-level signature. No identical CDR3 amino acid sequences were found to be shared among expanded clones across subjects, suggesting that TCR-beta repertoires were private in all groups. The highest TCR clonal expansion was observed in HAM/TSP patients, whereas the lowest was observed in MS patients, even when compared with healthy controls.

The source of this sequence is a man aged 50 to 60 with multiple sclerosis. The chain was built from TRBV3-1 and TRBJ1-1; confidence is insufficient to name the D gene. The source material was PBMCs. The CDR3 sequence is CASSQVEDTEAFF. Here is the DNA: TGTGCCAGCAGCCAAGTCGAGGACACTGAAGCTTTCTTT.